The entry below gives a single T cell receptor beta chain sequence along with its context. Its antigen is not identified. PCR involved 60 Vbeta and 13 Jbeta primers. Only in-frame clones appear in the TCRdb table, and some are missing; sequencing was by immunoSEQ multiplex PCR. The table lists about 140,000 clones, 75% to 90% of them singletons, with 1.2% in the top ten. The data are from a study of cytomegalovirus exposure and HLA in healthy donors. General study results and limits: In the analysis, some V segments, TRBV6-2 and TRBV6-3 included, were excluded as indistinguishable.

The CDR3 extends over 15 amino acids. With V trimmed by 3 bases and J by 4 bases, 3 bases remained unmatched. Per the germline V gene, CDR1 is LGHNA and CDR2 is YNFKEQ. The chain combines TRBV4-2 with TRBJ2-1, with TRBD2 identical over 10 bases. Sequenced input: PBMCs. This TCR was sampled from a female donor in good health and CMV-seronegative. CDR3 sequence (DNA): TGTGCCAGCAGCCACGGACTAGCGGTTTACAATGAGCAGTTCTTC. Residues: CASSHGLAVYNEQFF.